This T cell receptor (beta chain) was sequenced during a study of cytomegalovirus exposure and HLA in healthy donors. Study findings and constraints: Among TCR beta chains, those listed as cytomegalovirus-associated numbered approximately 150. Many donors shared some public TCRs, even though most TCR sequences were rare.

Germline V gene sequence: CDR1 SNHLY, CDR2 FYNNEI. The CDR3 runs to 15 residues. V lost 0 bases and J lost 2, with 8 bases in between. Remarks on this clone: The antigen remains unidentified.

It was with 60 Vbeta and 13 Jbeta primers that the PCR ran. Authors' analysis steps: A later analysis tallied 80 million to 100 million unique TCR beta chains, 9.5 million to 14 million of them shared. Clones were read by immunoSEQ multiplex PCR, and TCRdb kept only the in-frame ones, dropping some. V and J calls and clone size are those listed in that table; D and trimming were worked out from the DNA. The sample contains tens of thousands of clones, about four fifths of which appear only once. This chain links TRBV2 with TRBJ1-5; tentative D call: TRBD1 (5 bases). The sequence came from a man between 18 and 35 years old in good health and CMV-seropositive. Material for sequencing was PBMCs. CDR3 bases: TGTGCCAGCAGTGAAGCTCAAGGGGGCAATCAGCCCCAGCATTTT. Protein product: CASSEAQGGNQPQHF.